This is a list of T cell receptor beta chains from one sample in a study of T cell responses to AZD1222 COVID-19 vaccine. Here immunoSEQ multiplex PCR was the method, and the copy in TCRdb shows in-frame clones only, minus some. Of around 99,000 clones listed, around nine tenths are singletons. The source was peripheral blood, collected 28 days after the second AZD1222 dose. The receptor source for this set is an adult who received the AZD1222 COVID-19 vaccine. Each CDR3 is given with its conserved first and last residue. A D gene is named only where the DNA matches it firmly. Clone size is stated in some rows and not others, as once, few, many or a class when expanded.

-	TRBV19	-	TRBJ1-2	CASSHAGAPGGYTF	TGTGCCAGTAGTCACGCAGGGGCCCCTGGAGGCTACACCTTC
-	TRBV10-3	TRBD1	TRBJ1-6	CAIDSGTGIGSPLHF	TGTGCCATTGACTCCGGGACAGGCATCGGTTCACCCCTCCACTTT
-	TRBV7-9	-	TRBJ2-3	CASSLSQAADTQYF	TGTGCCAGCAGCTTATCACAGGCCGCAGATACGCAGTATTTT
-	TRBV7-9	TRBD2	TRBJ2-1	CASSLGTSGGLGEQFF	TGTGCCAGCAGCTTGGGAACTAGCGGGGGACTAGGTGAGCAGTTCTTC
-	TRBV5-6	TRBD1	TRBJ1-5	CASSPGQGGSNQPQHF	TGTGCCAGCAGCCCCGGACAGGGAGGTAGCAATCAGCCCCAGCATTTT
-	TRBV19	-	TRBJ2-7	CASSARTGKPLPYEQYF	TGTGCCAGTAGTGCCCGGACGGGTAAACCTCTCCCCTACGAGCAGTACTTC
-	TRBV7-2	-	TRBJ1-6	CASSLEGIWQGNSPLHF	TGTGCCAGCAGCTTAGAGGGGATTTGGCAGGGTAATTCACCCCTCCACTTT
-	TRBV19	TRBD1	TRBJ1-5	CASSDRGNQPQHF	TGTGCCAGCTCGGACAGGGGAAATCAGCCCCAGCATTTT
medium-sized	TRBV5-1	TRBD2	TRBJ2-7	CASREGGNTYEQYF	TGCGCCAGCCGGGAGGGAGGCAATACCTACGAGCAGTACTTC
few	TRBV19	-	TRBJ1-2	CASNREVNYGYTF	TGTGCCAGCAACCGGGAGGTTAACTATGGCTACACCTTC
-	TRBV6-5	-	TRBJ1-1	CASSYSPDTEAFF	TGTGCCAGCAGTTACTCTCCGGACACTGAAGCTTTCTTT
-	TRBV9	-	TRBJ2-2	CASSVVGNTGELFF	TGTGCCAGCAGCGTAGTCGGGAACACCGGGGAGCTGTTTTTT
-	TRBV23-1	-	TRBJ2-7	CASSQVLRGDEQYF	TGCGCCAGCAGTCAGGTCCTTCGGGGCGACGAGCAGTACTTC
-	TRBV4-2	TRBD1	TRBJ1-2	CASSQEGGDRAGYTF	TGTGCCAGCAGCCAAGAAGGGGGGGACAGGGCTGGCTACACCTTC
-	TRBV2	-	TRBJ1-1	CASSANGQDTEAFF	TGTGCCAGCAGTGCTAACGGGCAAGACACTGAAGCTTTCTTT
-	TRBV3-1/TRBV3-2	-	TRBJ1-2	CASSQGYGNYGYTF	TGTGCCAGCAGCCAAGGTTACGGTAACTATGGCTACACCTTC
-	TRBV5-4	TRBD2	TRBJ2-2	CASSSPGLDRAGELFF	TGTGCCAGCAGCTCCCCGGGACTAGATAGGGCCGGGGAGCTGTTTTTT
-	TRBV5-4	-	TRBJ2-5	CASSLPGQETQYF	TGTGCCAGCAGCTTGCCAGGCCAAGAGACCCAGTACTTC
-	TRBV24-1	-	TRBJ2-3	CATSGTGSSTDTQYF	TGTGCCACCAGTGGGACGGGTTCTAGCACAGATACGCAGTATTTT
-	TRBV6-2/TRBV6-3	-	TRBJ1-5	CASSYHQQGSNQPQHF	TGTGCCAGCAGTTACCATCAACAGGGTTCCAATCAGCCCCAGCATTTT
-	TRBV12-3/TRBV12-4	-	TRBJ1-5	CASSLEVNQPQHF	TGTGCCAGCAGTTTAGAAGTCAATCAGCCCCAGCATTTT
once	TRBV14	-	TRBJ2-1	CASSQGIGGEQFF	TGTGCCAGCAGCCAAGGGATCGGGGGTGAGCAGTTCTTC
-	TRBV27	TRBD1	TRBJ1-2	CASSPKTGSFGGYTF	TGTGCCAGCAGTCCCAAGACAGGGTCATTTGGAGGCTACACCTTC
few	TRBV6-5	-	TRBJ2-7	CATRRGESYEQYF	TGTGCCACCCGGAGAGGGGAATCCTACGAGCAGTACTTC
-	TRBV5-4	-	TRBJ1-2	CASSSDSGYGYTF	TGTGCCAGCAGCTCTGACAGCGGCTATGGCTACACCTTC
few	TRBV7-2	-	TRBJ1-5	CASSLASTGRNQPQHF	TGTGCCAGCAGCTTAGCCTCGACAGGACGCAATCAGCCCCAGCATTTT
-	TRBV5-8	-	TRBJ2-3	CASSFSGQTTDTQYF	TGTGCCAGCAGCTTCTCCGGACAGACCACAGATACGCAGTATTTT
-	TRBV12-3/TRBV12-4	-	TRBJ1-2	CASSEGVYGYTF	TGTGCCAGCAGTGAGGGGGTTTATGGCTACACCTTC
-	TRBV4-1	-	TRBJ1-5	CASSQEETGGPQHF	TGCGCCAGCAGCCAAGAAGAGACTGGAGGGCCCCAGCATTTT
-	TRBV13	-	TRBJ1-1	CASSPGNTEAFF	TGTGCCAGCAGCCCGGGGAACACTGAAGCTTTCTTT
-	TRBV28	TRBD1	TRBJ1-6	CASSLWVDRGLENSPLHF	TGTGCCAGCAGTTTATGGGTAGACAGGGGGCTTGAAAATTCACCCCTCCACTTT
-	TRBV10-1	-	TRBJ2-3	CASSEGANTQYF	TGCGCCAGCAGTGAAGGGGCTAATACGCAGTATTTT
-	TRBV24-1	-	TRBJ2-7	CATSDFRGRQYF	TGTGCCACCAGTGATTTCCGGGGCAGACAGTACTTC
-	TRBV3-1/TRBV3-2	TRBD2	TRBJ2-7	CASSRDYHYEQYF	TGTGCCAGCAGCCGGGACTACCACTACGAGCAGTACTTC
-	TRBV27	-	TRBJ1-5	CASSIEGRGNQPQHF	TGTGCCAGCAGTATCGAAGGTCGTGGCAATCAGCCCCAGCATTTT
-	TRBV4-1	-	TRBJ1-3	CASSQERGVRSYF	TGCGCCAGCAGCCAAGAGAGGGGGGTAAGGTCGTATTTT
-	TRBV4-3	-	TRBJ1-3	CASSQGTGPGNTIYF	TGCGCCAGCAGCCAAGGCACAGGGCCCGGAAACACCATATATTTT
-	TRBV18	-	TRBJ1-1	CASSPSYTPTEAFF	TGTGCCAGCTCACCATCCTATACCCCCACTGAAGCTTTCTTT
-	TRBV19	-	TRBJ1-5	CASSMYVGGNQPQHF	TGTGCCAGTAGTATGTATGTCGGTGGGAATCAGCCCCAGCATTTT
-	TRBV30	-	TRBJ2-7	CASIARLYEQYF	TGTGCCTCGATAGCGAGGTTGTACGAGCAGTACTTC
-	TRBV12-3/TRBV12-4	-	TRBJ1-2	CASSSGTQAGYTF	TGTGCCAGCAGTTCCGGGACGCAAGCTGGCTACACCTTC
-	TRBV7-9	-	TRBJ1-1	CASSSDSYRSQGTEAFF	TGTGCCAGCAGCTCGGACAGCTACAGATCGCAGGGGACTGAAGCTTTCTTT
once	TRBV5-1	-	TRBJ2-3	CASSFKGGDTQYF	TGCGCCAGCAGCTTCAAAGGGGGAGATACGCAGTATTTT
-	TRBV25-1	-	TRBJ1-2	CASSVGHTNYGYTF	TGTGCCAGCAGTGTAGGACATACTAACTATGGCTACACCTTC
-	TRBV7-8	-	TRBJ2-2	CASSLARSLNTGELFF	TGTGCCAGCAGCTTAGCCAGGAGCCTGAACACCGGGGAGCTGTTTTTT
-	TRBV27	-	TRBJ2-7	CATSQAAEYEQYF	TGTGCCACCTCCCAGGCCGCAGAATACGAGCAGTACTTC
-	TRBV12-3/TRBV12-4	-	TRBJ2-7	CASSPLKNEQYF	TGTGCCAGCAGTCCCCTTAAGAACGAGCAGTACTTC
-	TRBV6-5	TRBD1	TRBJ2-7	CASSPGTGNYEQYF	TGTGCCAGCAGCCCCGGGACAGGGAATTACGAGCAGTACTTC
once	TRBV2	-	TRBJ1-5	CASSDRGSNQPQHF	TGTGCCAGCAGTGACCGGGGGAGCAATCAGCCCCAGCATTTT
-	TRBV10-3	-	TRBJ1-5	CAISNPRTGGIGNQPQHF	TGTGCCATCAGTAACCCTAGAACCGGGGGTATTGGCAATCAGCCCCAGCATTTT
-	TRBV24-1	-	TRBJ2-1	CATSDQGTSEQFF	TGTGCCACCAGTGATCAGGGGACATCGGAGCAGTTCTTC